This entry concerns a single T cell receptor beta chain. Its antigen is as yet unknown. These data are taken from a study of vaccination effects on CD4 cells after COVID-19. Study-level background: Participants were given two doses of BNT162b2 or mRNA-1273 vaccine.

Under the ViraFEST assay, PBMC were stimulated with viral peptide pools so that antigen-specific CD4+ T cells expanded. Sequencing was performed afterwards. Following a 10-day culture, CD4+ T cells were purified. Vaccinated recipients, who were negative for nucleocapsid antibodies, had no history of SARS-CoV-2 infection. On both days 3 and 7, half of the culture medium was replaced with IL-2 medium. Produced via immunoSEQ multiplex PCR; TCRdb's table is partial and in-frame only. Here the sample spans 20,000 to 25,000 clones, around 72% being singletons. This CDR3 region has 13 residues. Trimming took 7 bases from V and 1 from J, leaving 6 bases between them. Germline V gene data show CDR1 as KGHDR and CDR2 as SFDVKD.

The rearrangement links TRBV24-1 to TRBJ2-2, with D uncertain. The receptor's source is a human donor who received a COVID-19 vaccine. The sequenced sample was CD4+ T cells from PBMCs cultured with HCoV-229E spike peptides, obtained before COVID-19 vaccination. Written as DNA, the CDR3 is TGTGCCACCAGGGACGAGAACACCGGGGAGCTGTTTTTT. This translates into CATRDENTGELFF.